The clone carrying this T cell receptor (beta chain) was counted a single time. Compared with germline, one end of the junction differs, possibly owing to a read error. The record originates from a study of blood T cell repertoires in COVID-19. Study-wide context: The analysed material was cDNA or gDNA that came from T cells, B-cell-depleted T cells, or PBMCs.

Original processing methods: Estimates of nucleated cell counts were drawn from the amplification of reference gene primers. Clones were read by immunoSEQ multiplex PCR, and TCRdb kept only the in-frame ones, dropping some. From that table come the V and J calls and clone size; the DNA was used to work out D and trimming. The repertoire has some 220,000 clones, approximately 90% of them found once; the top ten carry roughly 12%. The CDR3 length is 11 residues. CDR1 and CDR2 from the germline V gene are SGHKS and YYEKEE (reference sequence). The V call is TRBV5-5, the J call TRBJ1-2; D is ambiguous. Sequenced material: peripheral blood. This clonotype was sampled from a woman aged 18-30 years who had recovered from COVID-19. CDR3 region: CASSLAVGQIF. As DNA, the CDR3 is TGTGCCAGCAGCTTGGCTGTGGGCCAGATCTTC. The variable domain in full, completed from reference TRBV5-5 and TRBJ1-2, reads DAGVTQSPTHLIKTRGQQVTLRCSPISGHKSVSWYQQVLGQGPQFIFQYYEKEERGRGNFPDRFSARQFPNYSSELNVNALLLGDSALYLCASSLAVGQIFGSGTRLTVV.